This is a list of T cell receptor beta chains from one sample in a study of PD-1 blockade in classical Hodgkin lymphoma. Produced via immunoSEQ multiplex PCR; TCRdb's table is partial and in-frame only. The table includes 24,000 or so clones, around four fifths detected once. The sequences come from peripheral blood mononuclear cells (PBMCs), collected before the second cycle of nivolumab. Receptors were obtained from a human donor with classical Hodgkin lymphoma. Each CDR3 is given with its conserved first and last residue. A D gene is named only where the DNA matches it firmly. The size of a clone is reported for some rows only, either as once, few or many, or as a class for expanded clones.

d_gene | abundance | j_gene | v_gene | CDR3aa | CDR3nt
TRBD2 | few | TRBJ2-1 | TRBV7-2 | CASSSGLAGEQFF | TGTGCCAGCAGCTCCGGACTAGCGGGAGAGCAGTTCTTC
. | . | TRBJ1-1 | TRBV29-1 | CSVARDLEAFF | TGCAGCGTTGCCCGAGATTTAGAAGCTTTCTTT
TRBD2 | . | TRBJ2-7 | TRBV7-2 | CASSLSGRAGGVLEQYF | TGTGCCAGCAGCTTAAGCGGGAGAGCGGGAGGGGTCCTCGAGCAGTACTTC
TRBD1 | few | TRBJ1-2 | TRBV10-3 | CAIRQGQGVDYGYTF | TGTGCCATCAGACAGGGACAGGGGGTGGACTATGGCTACACCTTC
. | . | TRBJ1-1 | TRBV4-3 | CASKFKNTGQMNTEAFF | TGCGCCAGCAAGTTTAAAAACACAGGACAGATGAACACTGAAGCTTTCTTT
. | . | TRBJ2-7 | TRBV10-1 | CASSESKHEQYF | TGCGCCAGCAGTGAGTCGAAACACGAGCAGTACTTC
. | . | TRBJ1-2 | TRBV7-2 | CASSLSGLYGYTF | TGTGCCAGCAGCTTATCGGGACTCTATGGCTACACCTTC
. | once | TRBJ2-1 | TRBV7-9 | CASSLSETSYNEQFF | TGTGCCAGCAGCTTAAGCGAAACCTCCTACAATGAGCAGTTCTTC
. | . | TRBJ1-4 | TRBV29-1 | CSVRTIGATNEKLFF | TGCAGCGTTCGAACTATAGGGGCAACTAATGAAAAACTGTTTTTT
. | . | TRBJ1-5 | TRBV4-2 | CASSQAGNQPQHF | TGTGCCAGCAGCCAGGCAGGTAATCAGCCCCAGCATTTT
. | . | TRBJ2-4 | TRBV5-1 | CASSLDGKNIQYF | TGCGCCAGCAGCTTGGACGGGAAAAACATTCAGTACTTC
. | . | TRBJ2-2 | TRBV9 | CASRSLGEGGTGELFF | TGTGCCAGCAGGTCACTGGGGGAGGGGGGCACCGGGGAGCTGTTTTTT
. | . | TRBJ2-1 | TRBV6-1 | CASSDIRTGNEQFF | TGTGCCAGCAGTGATATTAGGACGGGCAATGAGCAGTTCTTC
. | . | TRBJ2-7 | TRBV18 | CASSPSSREDEQYF | TGTGCCAGCTCACCTAGTAGTCGCGAGGACGAGCAGTACTTC
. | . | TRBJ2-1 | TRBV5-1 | CASSLKRNSYNEQFF | TGCGCCAGCAGCTTGAAGAGGAACTCCTACAATGAGCAGTTCTTC
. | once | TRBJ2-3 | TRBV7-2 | CASSPGLADTQYF | TGTGCCAGCAGCCCCGGCTTGGCAGATACGCAGTATTTT
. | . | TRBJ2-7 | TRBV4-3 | CASSQEPGFYEQYF | TGCGCCAGCAGCCAAGAACCCGGGTTCTACGAGCAGTACTTC
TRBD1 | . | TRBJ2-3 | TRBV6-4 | CASSVGTASTDTQYF | TGTGCCAGTTCTGTCGGGACAGCGAGCACAGATACGCAGTATTTT
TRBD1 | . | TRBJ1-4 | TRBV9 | CASSTGTGTNEKLFF | TGTGCCAGCAGCACAGGGACAGGAACTAATGAAAAACTGTTTTTT
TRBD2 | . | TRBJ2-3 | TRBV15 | CATSRDRLAGKRADTQYF | TGTGCCACCAGCAGAGATCGGTTAGCGGGAAAGCGGGCGGATACGCAGTATTTT
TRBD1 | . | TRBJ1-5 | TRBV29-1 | CSAGGANQPQHF | TGCAGCGCAGGGGGGGCAAATCAGCCCCAGCATTTT
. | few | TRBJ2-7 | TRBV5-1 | CASSFTGGRLGEQYF | TGCGCCAGCAGCTTCACCGGGGGCCGACTGGGAGAGCAGTACTTC
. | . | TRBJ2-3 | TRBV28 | CASTGDTQYF | TGTGCCAGCACAGGGGATACGCAGTATTTT
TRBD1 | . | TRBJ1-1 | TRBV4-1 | CASSLQGADTEAFF | TGCGCCAGCAGCCTTCAGGGGGCTGACACTGAAGCTTTCTTT
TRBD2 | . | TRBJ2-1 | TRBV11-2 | CASSSGLAKDEQFF | TGTGCCAGCAGCTCGGGACTAGCGAAGGATGAGCAGTTCTTC
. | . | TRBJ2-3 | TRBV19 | CASSISSGGTSTDTQYF | TGTGCCAGTAGTATATCCTCCGGGGGAACTAGCACAGATACGCAGTATTTT
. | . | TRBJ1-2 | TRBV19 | CASSRSQVLYGYTF | TGTGCCAGTAGTAGGAGCCAGGTACTCTATGGCTACACCTTC
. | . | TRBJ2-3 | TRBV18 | CASSPGLGGADTQYF | TGTGCCAGCTCACCAGGATTAGGGGGGGCAGATACGCAGTATTTT
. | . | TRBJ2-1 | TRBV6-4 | CASSEFTSFGDEQFF | TGTGCCAGCAGTGAGTTTACGAGCTTTGGCGATGAGCAGTTCTTC
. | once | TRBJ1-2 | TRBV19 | CASSLPGRSLYGYTF | TGTGCCAGTAGTCTCCCCGGACGGTCTCTCTATGGCTACACCTTC
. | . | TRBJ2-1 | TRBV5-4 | CASRVLGGPYNEQFF | TGTGCCAGCAGGGTACTCGGGGGCCCCTACAATGAGCAGTTCTTC
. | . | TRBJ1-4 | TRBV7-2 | CASSLAGGGRNEKLFF | TGTGCCAGCAGCTTAGCCGGGGGAGGGAGGAATGAAAAACTGTTTTTT
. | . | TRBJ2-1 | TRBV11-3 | CASSSVDGANEQFF | TGTGCCAGCAGCTCCGTAGACGGCGCCAATGAGCAGTTCTTC
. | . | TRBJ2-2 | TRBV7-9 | CASSLGRGRGTGELFF | TGTGCCAGCAGCTTAGGGAGGGGTCGTGGCACCGGGGAGCTGTTTTTT
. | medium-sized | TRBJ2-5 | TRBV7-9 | CASSAPGAQETQYF | TGTGCCAGCAGCGCCCCGGGGGCACAAGAGACCCAGTACTTC
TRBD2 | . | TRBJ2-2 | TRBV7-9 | CASNDGKRGGPTGELFF | TGTGCCAGCAATGATGGAAAGCGGGGGGGCCCCACCGGGGAGCTGTTTTTT
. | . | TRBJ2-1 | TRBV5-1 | CASSFFAGSYNEQFF | TGCGCCAGCAGCTTTTTCGCAGGGTCCTACAATGAGCAGTTCTTC
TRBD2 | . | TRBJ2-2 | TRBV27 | CASSFRVLAGNTGELFF | TGTGCCAGCAGTTTCCGGGTACTAGCGGGGAACACCGGGGAGCTGTTTTTT
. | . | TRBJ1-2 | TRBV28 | CASSLNRDDGYTF | TGTGCCAGCAGTTTGAATAGGGACGATGGCTACACCTTC
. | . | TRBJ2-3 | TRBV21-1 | CASSPGTQPSTDTQYF | TGTGCCAGCAGCCCCGGGACACAACCCTCCACAGATACGCAGTATTTT
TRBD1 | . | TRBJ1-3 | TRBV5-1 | CASSKTGADSGNTIYF | TGCGCCAGCAGCAAGACAGGGGCCGACTCTGGAAACACCATATATTTT
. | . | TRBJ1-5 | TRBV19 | CASIGGEQRAQHF | TGTGCCAGTATCGGTGGAGAACAAAGGGCCCAGCATTTT
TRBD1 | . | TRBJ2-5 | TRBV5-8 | CASSFGRTGGETQYF | TGTGCCAGCAGCTTCGGGCGCACAGGGGGGGAGACCCAGTACTTC
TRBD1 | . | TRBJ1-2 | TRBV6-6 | CASSYRPLDRAGYTF | TGTGCCAGCAGTTACCGACCCCTCGACAGGGCTGGCTACACCTTC
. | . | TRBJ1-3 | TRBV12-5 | CASGLVLGRRFSGNTIYF | TGTGCTAGTGGTTTGGTACTCGGCAGGCGCTTCTCTGGAAACACCATATATTTT
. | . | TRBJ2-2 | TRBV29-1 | CSVEMGNTGELFF | TGCAGCGTTGAGATGGGGAACACCGGGGAGCTGTTTTTT
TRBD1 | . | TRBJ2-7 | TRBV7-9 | CASQGQARSYEQYF | TGTGCCAGCCAAGGACAGGCCCGTTCCTACGAGCAGTACTTC